This TCR beta chain is drawn from a study of T cells expressing NK-cell markers. Study summary: In sorted CD3+CD56+NKG2C+, CD3+CD56+NKG2C- and CD3+CD56-NKG2C+ T cells, TCR beta repertoires were obtained. Seropositivity for HCMV was found in seven of the eight sequenced donors, with one seronegative.

CDR1 and CDR2 (germline): SQVTM, ANQGSEA. The CDR3 has 13 residues. For this clonotype: Its target is unknown.

The authors made TCR beta cDNA libraries by 5'RACE template switching. This switching added a universal primer site and UMIs. TCRdb re-called the 5' RACE reads, yielding one record per CDR3 amino acid sequence without DNA. The listing records about 150,000 distinct CDR3 sequences. Broader study findings: One observes that, in a few donors, these clonotypes were also the leading ones within the CD3+CD56-NKG2C+ fraction.

This clonotype was sampled from a man between 18 and 29 years old in good health. The specimen was blood T cells: a sorted CD56 or NKG2C T cell subset, CD4+ or CD8+ T cells, or bulk PBMC T cells (not recorded which). The chain combines TRBV29-1 with TRBJ2-7; TCRdb's D call of TRBD1 is untestable without DNA. The CDR3 is CSAEGHNSYEQYF.